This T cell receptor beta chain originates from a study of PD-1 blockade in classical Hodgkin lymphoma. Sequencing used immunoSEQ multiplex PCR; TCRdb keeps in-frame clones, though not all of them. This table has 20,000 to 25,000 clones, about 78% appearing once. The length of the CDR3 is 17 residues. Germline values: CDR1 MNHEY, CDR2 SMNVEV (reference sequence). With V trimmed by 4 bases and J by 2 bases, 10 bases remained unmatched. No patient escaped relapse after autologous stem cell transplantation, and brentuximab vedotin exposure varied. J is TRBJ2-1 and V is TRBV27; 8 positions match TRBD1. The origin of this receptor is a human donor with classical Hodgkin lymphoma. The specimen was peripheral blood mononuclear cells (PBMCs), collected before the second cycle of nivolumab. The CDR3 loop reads CASSSYDRGSAYNEQFF. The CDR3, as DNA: TGTGCCAGCAGTTCTTACGACAGGGGTAGCGCCTACAATGAGCAGTTCTTC.